This record looks at one T cell receptor beta chain sequence and its context. The target of this receptor is not known. Its ends do not fully match the called genes, so a read error is possible. Collaborating institutions collected whole blood in K2EDTA tubes following their own protocols. Collaborator samples were shipped for TCRbeta analysis as frozen whole blood, isolated PBMCs, or DNA extracted from either sample type. The immunoSEQ Assay, a bias-controlled multiplex PCR, was used to amplify TCRbeta CDR3 regions from genomic DNA. In the source study's methods: Nucleated cell counts per sample were estimated from amplification of reference gene primers within the assay. To quantify the absolute abundance of each unique TCRbeta CDR3 rearrangement, sequence reads were collapsed and filtered. Productive Simpson clonality was computed per sample as the square root of Simpson's diversity index over productive rearrangements. TCRdb took over this immuneACCESS table, retaining in-frame rearrangements with V and J assigned. Such tables are incomplete; in checked studies, under half of the missing clones stem from an unresolved V gene, and the remainder is unexplained. Clone size and the V and J calls come from that table; the DNA yielded D and trimming. The sample contains about 110,000 clones, approximately 62% of them found a single time. Together, the top ten hold approximately 5.9% of the sample.

This sample is drawn from a study of blood T cell repertoires in COVID-19 (dated by TCRdb to between 2020 and 2021). In the study overall: Collaborator samples came from the United States, Italy and Spain and covered acute and convalescent phases of COVID-19. The prospective study material was composed of cDNA or gDNA derived from T cells, B-cell-depleted T cells, or PBMCs. The dataset comprised deeply sampled blood TCRbeta repertoires from subjects exposed to, actively infected with, or recovered from COVID-19. The repertoires were released in a freely available public database intended as a resource for research on the immune response to SARS-CoV-2. Samples were obtained from the ongoing ImmuneRACE study (first 160 participants) and from 1,254 subjects provided by 6 global collaborators. A de-identified subject ID, COVID-19 status, age in years and sex were almost always included in the sample metadata. Where HLA class I and class II types were available, the types were taken from metadata supplied by the sample provider, not from assay-based typing.

For CDR1 and CDR2, the germline V gene (reference sequence) lists LNHDA and SQIVND. Including the terminal cysteine and phenylalanine, the CDR3 comprises 16 residues. Only the CDR3 part of the read is kept: 48 bases, read in frame from the first base. Results and caveats for the whole study, not just this receptor: Clinical and demographic metadata were provided uncurated, with the amount varying by source and participant.

The rearrangement combines TRBV19 with TRBJ2-7, and TRBD2 aligns with 9 junction nucleotides. The specimen was peripheral blood. The sequence derives from a man older than 75 with acute or convalescent COVID-19. In nucleotide form, the sequence is TGTGCCACAGCCCCAATAGCGGGAGATGTTTCCTCCGAGCAGTACTTC. This codes for CATAPIAGDVSSEQYF.